Described below is a single T cell receptor beta chain sequence and its context. Its antigen remains unknown. These data belong to a study of cytomegalovirus exposure and HLA in healthy donors. The V gene lost 8 bases and the J gene lost 5 bases, with 25 bases spanning the gap. The CDR3 has 17 amino acids. The PCR was carried out with 60 Vbeta primers and 13 Jbeta primers. Produced via immunoSEQ multiplex PCR; TCRdb's table is partial and in-frame only. The data contain about 160,000 clones, approximately 72% of them singletons. Regarding donors, all were healthy bone marrow donors. Findings and caveats of the study: Another analysis was done later, and it associated 15,000 to 20,000 TCR beta sequences with HLA alleles at 0.05 false discovery rate. In a later analysis, donors in an Asian-associated ancestry cluster reportedly had fewer N-insertions in productive TCRs than the cohort mean.

The source of this sequence is a man aged 35 to 55 in good health and CMV-seropositive. Sequenced input: PBMCs. This chain joins TRBV23-1 and TRBJ2-1, with D possibly matching TRBD1 (5 bases). TRBV23-1 is an ORF; its function is uncertain. The CDR3 loop is CASYIRRRGARDNEQFF. CDR3 in DNA: TGCGCCAGCTACATTCGCCGCCGTGGGGCTAGGGACAATGAGCAGTTCTTC.